These T cell receptor beta chains were read from a single sample in a study of blood T cell repertoires in COVID-19. Profiling relied on immunoSEQ multiplex PCR, and the TCRdb table lists in-frame clones only, not all of them. The table records 150,000 to 200,000 clones, approximately 86% of them present only once. Sequencing used peripheral blood. The receptors stem from a woman over 75 in a cohort sampled during active or convalescent COVID-19. Both conserved end residues are part of each CDR3. Fields, in order: clone size, V gene, J gene, CDR3 protein. For some rows the clone size is stated as once, few or many, or as a class when expanded; others skip it.

.	TRBV14	TRBJ2-2	CASSPTFGTSGGANTGELFF
.	TRBV6-5	TRBJ2-7	CASSRDRDHEQYF
.	TRBV6-1	TRBJ1-2	CASSEIRSHRGGYTF
.	TRBV6-7	TRBJ2-2	CASSYISAGGFNVPGELFF
.	TRBV19	TRBJ2-4	CASSITGGAGIQYF
.	TRBV6-5	TRBJ2-5	CASLRGLRETQYF
.	TRBV9	TRBJ1-1	CASSLGQGSNTEAFF
.	TRBV5-1	TRBJ2-3	CASNGLAGNTDTQYF
.	TRBV6-2/TRBV6-3	TRBJ1-5	CASSPRDRGQHF
.	TRBV14	TRBJ2-7	CASSGQTGNPREQYF
.	TRBV12-5	TRBJ2-2	CASGNRENTGELFF
once	TRBV18	TRBJ2-3	CASSATSGSTDTQYF
.	TRBV9	TRBJ1-1	CASSVSGGGEAFF
.	TRBV10-2	TRBJ1-1	CASSSQANTEAFF
.	TRBV11-2	TRBJ1-1	CASSTRAAEGGAFF